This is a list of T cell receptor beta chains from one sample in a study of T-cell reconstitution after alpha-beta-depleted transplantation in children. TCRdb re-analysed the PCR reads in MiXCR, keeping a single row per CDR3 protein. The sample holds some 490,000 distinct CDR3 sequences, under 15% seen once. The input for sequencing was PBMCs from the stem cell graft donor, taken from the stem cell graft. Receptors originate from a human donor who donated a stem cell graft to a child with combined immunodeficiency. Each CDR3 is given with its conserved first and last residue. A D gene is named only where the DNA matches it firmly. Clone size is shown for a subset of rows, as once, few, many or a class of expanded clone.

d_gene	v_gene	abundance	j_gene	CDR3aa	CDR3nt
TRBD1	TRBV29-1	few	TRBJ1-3	CSVTGAGNTIYF	TGCAGCGTGACAGGGGCGGGAAACACCATATATTTT
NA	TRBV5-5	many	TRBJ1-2	CASSHGTSPGYGYTF	TGTGCCAGCAGCCATGGGACATCGCCCGGGTATGGCTACACCTTC
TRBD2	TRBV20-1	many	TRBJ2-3	CSAWSAGVSTDTQYF	TGCAGTGCTTGGTCAGCGGGAGTTAGCACAGATACGCAGTATTTT
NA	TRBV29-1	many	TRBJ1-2	CSASGGGMSYGYTF	TGCAGCGCCTCGGGAGGGGGGATGAGCTATGGCTACACCTTC
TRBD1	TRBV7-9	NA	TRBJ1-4	CASSLAQGQDEKLFF	TGTGCCAGCAGCTTAGCTCAGGGACAGGATGAAAAACTGTTTTTT
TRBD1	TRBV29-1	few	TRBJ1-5	CSATGDRNQPQHF	TGCAGCGCCACAGGGGATCGGAATCAGCCCCAGCATTTT
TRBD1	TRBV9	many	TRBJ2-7	CASSAGTGIHEQYF	TGTGCCAGCAGCGCCGGGACAGGGATCCACGAGCAGTACTTC
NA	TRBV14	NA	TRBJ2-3	CASSQGGIAGTQYF	TGTGCCAGCAGCCAAGGAGGAATCGCGGGTACGCAGTATTTT
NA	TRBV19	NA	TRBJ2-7	CASSISLSYEQYF	TGTGCCAGTAGTATTTCGCTTTCCTACGAGCAGTACTTC
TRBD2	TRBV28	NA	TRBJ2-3	CASRWTSGTSTDTQYF	TGTGCCAGCAGGTGGACTAGCGGGACTAGCACAGATACGCAGTATTTT
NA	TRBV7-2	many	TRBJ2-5	CASSLTGHPKETQYF	TGTGCCAGCAGCTTAACGGGACACCCAAAAGAGACCCAGTACTTC
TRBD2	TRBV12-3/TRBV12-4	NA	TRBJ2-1	CASSLRSGGLYNEQFF	TGTGCCAGCAGTTTAAGGAGCGGGGGGTTATACAATGAGCAGTTCTTC
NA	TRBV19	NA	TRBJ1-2	CASSRDRLYGYTF	TGTGCCAGTAGTAGAGACAGGTTATATGGCTACACCTTC
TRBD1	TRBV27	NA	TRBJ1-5	CASSLSGQGRQPQHF	TGTGCCAGCAGTTTATCGGGACAGGGACGTCAGCCCCAGCATTTT
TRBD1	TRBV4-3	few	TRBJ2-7	CASSQVVGTGAEQYF	TGCGCCAGCAGCCAAGTGGTCGGGACAGGGGCCGAGCAGTACTTC
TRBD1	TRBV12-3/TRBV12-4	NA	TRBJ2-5	CASSRTGLQTQYF	TGTGCCAGCAGCCGGACAGGGTTGCAGACCCAGTACTTC
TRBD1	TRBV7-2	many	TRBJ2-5	CASSYQVGGQSETQYF	TGTGCCAGCAGCTATCAAGTAGGGGGCCAGTCTGAGACCCAGTACTTC
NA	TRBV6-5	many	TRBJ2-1	CASSSLGNEQFF	TGTGCCAGCAGCTCTCTGGGTAATGAGCAGTTCTTC
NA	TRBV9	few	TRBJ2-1	CASSVDWEAYNEQFF	TGTGCCAGCAGCGTAGATTGGGAGGCGTACAATGAGCAGTTCTTC
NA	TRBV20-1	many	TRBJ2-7	CSARPPSYEQYF	TGCAGTGCTAGGCCACCCTCCTACGAGCAGTACTTC
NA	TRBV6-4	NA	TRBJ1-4	CASSPPRGSEKLFF	TGTGCCAGCAGCCCTCCTAGGGGAAGTGAAAAACTGTTTTTT
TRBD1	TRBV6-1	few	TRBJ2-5	CASSTRDRGFARESQYF	TGTGCCAGCAGTACCCGGGACAGGGGGTTTGCAAGAGAGTCCCAGTACTTC
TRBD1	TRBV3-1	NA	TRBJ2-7	CASSQGTGNYYEQYF	TGTGCCAGCAGCCAAGGGACAGGTAATTACTACGAGCAGTACTTC
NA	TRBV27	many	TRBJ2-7	CASSLPVGGEQYF	TGTGCCAGCAGCCTGCCTGTGGGGGGCGAGCAGTACTTC
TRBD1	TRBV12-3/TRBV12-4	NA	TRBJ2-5	CASSGGPPDRVEETQYF	TGTGCCAGCAGTGGGGGCCCCCCCGACAGGGTGGAAGAGACCCAGTACTTC
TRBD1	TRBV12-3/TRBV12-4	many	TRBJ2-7	CASSTPTGKEAYEQYF	TGTGCCAGCAGTACCCCGACAGGGAAGGAGGCCTACGAGCAGTACTTC
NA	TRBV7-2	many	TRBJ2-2	CASSLVGVYGELFF	TGTGCCAGCAGCTTAGTAGGGGTCTACGGGGAGCTGTTTTTT
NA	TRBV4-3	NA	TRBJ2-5	CASSQEGQGGQETQYF	TGCGCCAGCAGCCAAGAAGGGCAGGGAGGACAAGAGACCCAGTACTTC
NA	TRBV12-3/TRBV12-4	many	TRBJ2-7	CASSPPCEQYF	TGTGCCAGCAGTCCTCCTTGCGAGCAGTACTTC
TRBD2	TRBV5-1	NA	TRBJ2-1	CASSLAGIAGDLNNEQFF	TGCGCCAGCAGCTTGGCCGGGATAGCGGGAGACCTTAACAATGAGCAGTTCTTC
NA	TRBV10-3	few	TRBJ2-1	CAISEWGAGVDEQFF	TGTGCCATCAGTGAGTGGGGGGCGGGAGTCGATGAGCAGTTCTTC
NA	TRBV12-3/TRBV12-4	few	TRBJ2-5	CASSLSLPQETQYF	TGTGCCAGCAGTTTAAGCCTGCCTCAAGAGACCCAGTACTTC
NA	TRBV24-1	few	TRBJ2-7	CATSDPDGVEQYF	TGTGCCACCAGTGACCCGGACGGAGTCGAGCAGTACTTC
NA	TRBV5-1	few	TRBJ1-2	CASSLDRYYGYTF	TGCGCCAGCAGCTTGGACAGATACTATGGCTACACCTTC
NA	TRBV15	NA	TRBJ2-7	CATSSLSYEQYF	TGTGCCACCAGCAGTCTCTCCTACGAGCAGTACTTC
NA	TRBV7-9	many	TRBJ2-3	CASSFLQASTDTQYF	TGTGCCAGCAGCTTCTTACAGGCTAGCACAGATACGCAGTATTTT
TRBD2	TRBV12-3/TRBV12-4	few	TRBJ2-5	CASSPRLAGGEETQYF	TGTGCCAGCAGTCCCCGACTAGCGGGGGGGGAGGAGACCCAGTACTTC
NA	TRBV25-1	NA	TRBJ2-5	CASSPISRVQETQYF	TGTGCCAGCAGCCCAATAAGCAGGGTCCAAGAGACCCAGTACTTC
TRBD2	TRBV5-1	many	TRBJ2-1	CASSLGAGGNNEQFF	TGCGCCAGCAGCTTGGGGGCGGGAGGTAACAATGAGCAGTTCTTC
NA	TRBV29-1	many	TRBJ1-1	CSVEGGRYTEAFF	TGCAGCGTTGAAGGGGGAAGGTACACTGAAGCTTTCTTT
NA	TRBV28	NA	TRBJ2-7	CASTWSSYEQYF	TGTGCCAGCACATGGAGCTCCTACGAGCAGTACTTC
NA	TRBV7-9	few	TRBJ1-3	CASSPADSFNTIYF	TGTGCCAGCAGCCCCGCGGACAGTTTCAACACCATATATTTT
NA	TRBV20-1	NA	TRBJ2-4	CSARDPAGSVNIQYF	TGCAGTGCTAGAGATCCGGCGGGATCGGTAAACATTCAGTACTTC
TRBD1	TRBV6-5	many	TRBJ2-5	CASRTGLETQYF	TGTGCCAGCAGGACAGGGTTAGAGACCCAGTACTTC
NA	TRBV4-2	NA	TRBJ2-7	CASSPTRETYEQYF	TGTGCCAGCAGCCCAACCAGGGAAACCTACGAGCAGTACTTC
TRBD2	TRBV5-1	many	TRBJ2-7	CASSLLKREASYEQYF	TGCGCCAGCAGCTTGTTAAAGCGGGAGGCCTCCTACGAGCAGTACTTC
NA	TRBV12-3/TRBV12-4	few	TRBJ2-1	CASRRTGRGLAGNNEQFF	TGTGCCAGCAGGCGGACAGGGAGGGGCCTAGCGGGGAACAATGAGCAGTTCTTC
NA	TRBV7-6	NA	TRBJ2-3	CASSSGLLGDTQYF	TGTGCCAGCAGCTCTGGACTACTTGGGGATACGCAGTATTTT
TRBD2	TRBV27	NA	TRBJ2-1	CASSFGLADYNEQFF	TGTGCCAGCAGTTTCGGACTAGCGGACTACAATGAGCAGTTCTTC
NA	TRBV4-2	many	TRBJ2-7	CASGTGPHYEQYF	TGTGCCAGCGGGACTGGTCCGCACTACGAGCAGTACTTC
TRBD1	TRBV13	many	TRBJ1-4	CASSLGGQGAQEKLFF	TGTGCCAGCAGCCTCGGAGGACAGGGGGCGCAAGAAAAACTGTTTTTT
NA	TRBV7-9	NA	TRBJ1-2	CASSLGAGVPYGYTF	TGTGCCAGCAGCTTAGGAGCAGGGGTCCCCTATGGCTACACCTTC